This entry features one T cell receptor (beta chain) sequence. The data stem from a study of PD-1 blockade in mismatch repair-deficient tumors. Produced via immunoSEQ multiplex PCR; TCRdb's table is partial and in-frame only. The sample has 130,000 or so clones, more than 85% seen once. Mismatch repair deficiency was confirmed in all patients, by PCR or immunohistochemistry. The TCR-sequenced patients were a few responders to pembrolizumab. Germline-derived CDR1 and CDR2 are MDHEN and SYDVKM. The CDR3 extends over 12 amino acids. V was shortened by 6 bases and J by 4 bases, with 9 bases between the two germline ends.

This TCR was sampled from an adult with mismatch repair-deficient cancer. The sequencing used peripheral blood, collected 44 weeks after starting pembrolizumab. The chain is built from TRBV28 and TRBJ2-5; TRBD2 might be the D (5 bases). The CDR3: CASRGSRETQYF. CDR3 DNA: TGTGCCAGCAGGGGGAGTCGAGAGACCCAGTACTTC.